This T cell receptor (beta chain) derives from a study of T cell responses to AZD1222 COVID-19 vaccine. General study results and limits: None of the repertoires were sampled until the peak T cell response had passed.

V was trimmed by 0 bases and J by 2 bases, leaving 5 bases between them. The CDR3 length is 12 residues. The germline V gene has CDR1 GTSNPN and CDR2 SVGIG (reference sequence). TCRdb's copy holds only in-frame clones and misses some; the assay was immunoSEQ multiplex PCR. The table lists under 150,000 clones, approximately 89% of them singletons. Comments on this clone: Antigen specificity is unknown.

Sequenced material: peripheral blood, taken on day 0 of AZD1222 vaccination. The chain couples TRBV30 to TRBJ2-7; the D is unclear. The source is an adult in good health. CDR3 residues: CAWSVGPYEQYF. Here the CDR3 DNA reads TGTGCCTGGAGTGTAGGGCCCTACGAGCAGTACTTC.